This T cell receptor beta chain came from a study of identical twins. Study results and caveats: Carriage of fewer insertions was seen in abundant cord blood beta clonotypes, whereas memory repertoires showed none. Sequences that were beta out-of-frame showed weaker excess twin sharing.

TCRdb processed the 5' RACE reads anew with MiXCR; each CDR3 protein has one entry. This table has around 280,000 distinct CDR3 sequences, less than 9% appearing once. The table lists this clonotype with many counts. The target antigen is unknown. These data were likewise used in another study, on yellow fever vaccine responses in identical twins. From that study: The T cell response to vaccination in identical twins was reportedly partly convergent and partly personalized.

This receptor was identified in a woman younger than 30 in good health. Sequenced material: memory (CD45RO+) T cells sorted from blood.

CDR3 loop: CSARNREAFF. The CDR3 DNA reads as TGCAGCGCCCGGAACCGTGAAGCTTTCTTT. The gene calls are TRBV29-1 and TRBJ1-1; D unclear. Trimming stripped 7 bases from V and 7 bases from J, with 10 bases between. This CDR3 has 10 residues. Germline V gene sequence: CDR1 SQVTM, CDR2 ANQGSEA.